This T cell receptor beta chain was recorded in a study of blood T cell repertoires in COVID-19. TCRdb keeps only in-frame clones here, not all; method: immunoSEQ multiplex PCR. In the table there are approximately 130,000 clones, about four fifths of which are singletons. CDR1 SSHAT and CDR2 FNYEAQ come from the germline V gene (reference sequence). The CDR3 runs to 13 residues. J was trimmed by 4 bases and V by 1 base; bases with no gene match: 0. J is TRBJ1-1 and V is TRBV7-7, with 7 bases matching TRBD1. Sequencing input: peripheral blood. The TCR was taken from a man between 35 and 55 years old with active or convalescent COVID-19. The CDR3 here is CASSLGTGTEAFF. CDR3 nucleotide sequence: TGTGCCAGCAGCTTAGGGACAGGCACTGAAGCTTTCTTT.